Presented here are 3 T cell receptor beta chains from one specimen sequenced in a study of T-cell reconstitution after alpha-beta-depleted transplantation in children. Preparation of the TCRbeta library involved a method that used unique molecular identifiers. TCRdb re-called the PCR reads with MiXCR, one entry per CDR3 protein. This sample carries approximately 240,000 distinct CDR3 sequences, 8% to 10% of them seen once, and the ten largest clones take 6.2%. The sample here was PBMCs from the stem cell graft donor, taken from the stem cell graft. The source of these receptors is a human donor who donated a stem cell graft to a child with acute lymphoblastic leukemia.

In this sample, this clonotype turned up a few times. The rearrangement uses TRBV5-1 and TRBJ1-1; 7 positions match TRBD1. CDR1 is SGHRS and CDR2 is YFSETQ in the germline V gene. The CDR3 totals 12 residues. V lost 4 bases, J lost 7 bases, and 4 bases stayed unmatched. The CDR3 protein is CASSEQGIEAFF. The CDR3, as DNA: TGCGCCAGCAGCGAACAGGGGATTGAAGCTTTCTTT.

This clonotype was recorded a few times. The chain joins TRBV7-9 to TRBJ1-1; D is undetermined. From germline, CDR1 is SEHNR and CDR2 FQNEAQ (reference sequence). The CDR3 covers 12 residues. The ends were cut back, 2 bases at V and 12 bases at J, with 13 bases in the middle. The CDR3 sequence: CASSLRAGRPFF. CDR3 DNA sequence: TGTGCCAGCAGCTTAAGGGCGGGGAGGCCTTTCTTT.

The genes are TRBV3-1 and TRBJ1-3; the D is unclear. The CDR3 runs 15 residues. The germline V and J ends were trimmed by 7 bases and 0 bases, with 13 bases remaining between them. Germline values: CDR1 LGHDT, CDR2 YNNKEL (reference sequence). The CDR3 protein is CASIEQRSSGNTIYF. CDR3 sequence (DNA): TGTGCCAGCATCGAACAGAGGAGCTCTGGAAACACCATATATTTT.